The 15 T cell receptor beta chains listed next were all sequenced from one sample in a study of human T cells and chemical hapten exposure. Time point noted: patch test 3, about 24 weeks after DPC sensitization. Treatment noted: therapeutic diphenylcyclopropenone sensitization with weekly scalp DPC. Each CDR3 protein gets one entry after TCRdb re-called the RACE reads with MiXCR. The sample holds 50,000 to 65,000 distinct CDR3 sequences, 9% to 10% seen once. The sample was whole blood, taken in connection with sensitization to the hapten diphenylcyclopropenone (DPC). Source of these receptors: a woman between 40 and 50 years old with alopecia areata. Some clones in this sample may be carry-over from other donors' samples.

This clonotype was found many times. This rearrangement joins TRBV6-2 or TRBV6-3 to TRBJ2-5; a possible D gene is TRBD1 (6 bases). The germline V gene encodes CDR1 MNHEY and CDR2 SVGEGT. The CDR3 sequence is 14 residues long. The V end was cut by 1 base, the J end by 4 bases, with 10 bases between. This CDR3 is CASSYLTGRETQYF. CDR3 nucleotides: TGTGCCAGCAGTTACTTGACAGGCCGAGAGACCCAGTACTTC.

The chain carries TRBV27 and TRBJ2-3; the match to TRBD2 covers 7 bases. Per the germline V gene, CDR1 is MNHEY and CDR2 is SMNVEV (reference sequence). Trimming took 10 bases from V and 4 from J; bases not matched to a gene: 5. The CDR3 length is 12 residues. CDR3 in amino acids: CATQRGADTQYF. The CDR3, as DNA: TGTGCCACACAGCGGGGTGCAGATACGCAGTATTTT.

This clonotype was picked up a small number of times. This sequence joins TRBV30 and TRBJ1-1; D may be TRBD1 (5 bases). Trimming pared 0 bases from V and 4 bases from J, leaving 9 bases between. The CDR3 contains 13 residues. Germline assignment: CDR1 GTSNPN and CDR2 SVGIG (reference sequence). CDR3 amino acids: CAWSVQGPTEAFF. The CDR3 DNA follows: TGTGCCTGGAGTGTCCAGGGCCCCACTGAAGCTTTCTTT.

This clonotype was detected a few times. The rearrangement uses TRBV24-1 and TRBJ2-1; D may be TRBD2 (6 bases). Trimming pared 9 bases from V and 7 bases from J, leaving 24 bases between. The CDR3 has 16 amino acids. The germline V gene has CDR1 KGHDR and CDR2 SFDVKD. The CDR3 nucleotides read TGTGCCACCGCTCCCAATGAAGGTAGAGCGGGTAATGAGCAGTTCTTC. This encodes CATAPNEGRAGNEQFF.

This clonotype was picked up a small number of times. The V call is TRBV4-3, the J call TRBJ2-1; TRBD1 or TRBD2 may be the D gene (5 bases each). Germline CDR1 is LGHNA and CDR2 is YSLEER. V gave up 1 base and J gave up 0 bases, with 16 bases separating them. This CDR3 spans 18 amino acids. The CDR3 DNA sequence: TGCGCCAGCAGCCAAGGAACAGGAGAGGGAAGCTCCTACAATGAGCAGTTCTTC. It translates to CASSQGTGEGSSYNEQFF.

This clonotype showed up just a few times. This chain uses TRBV29-1 with TRBJ2-7, with D perhaps matching TRBD1 (5 bases). The CDR3 has 12 residues. Per germline, CDR1 SQVTM and CDR2 ANQGSEA. The ends were cut back, 5 bases at V and 3 bases at J, with 11 bases in the middle. CDR3 coding DNA: TGCAGCGTTCAGGACATAATCTACGAGCAGTACTTC. Protein sequence: CSVQDIIYEQYF.

This clonotype showed up many times. The V and J genes are TRBV7-6 and TRBJ2-3; D gene unclear. This CDR3 is 16 amino acids long. Per germline, CDR1 SGHVS and CDR2 FNYEAQ. Trimming took 1 base from V and 2 from J, leaving 13 bases between them. Here the CDR3 DNA reads TGTGCCAGCAGCTTAGTTCAACTGGAACCCACAGATACGCAGTATTTT. Protein sequence: CASSLVQLEPTDTQYF. The variable domain in full, completed from reference TRBV7-6 and TRBJ2-3, reads GAGVSQSPRYKVTKRGQDVALRCDPISGHVSLYWYRQALGQGPEFLTYFNYEAQQDKSGLPNDRFSAERPEGSISTLTIQRTEQRDSAMYRCASSLVQLEPTDTQYFGPGTRLTVL.

This clonotype has ten or more counts. The rearrangement joins TRBV4-1 to TRBJ2-3, with 7 positions matching TRBD2. Germline loops: CDR1 MGHRA, CDR2 YSYEKL. V lost 3 bases to trimming and J lost 4 bases; unmatched junction nucleotides: 4. The CDR3 sequence is 14 residues long. This CDR3 reads CASSHAGRADTQYF. As DNA, the CDR3 is TGCGCCAGCAGCCATGCGGGGAGGGCAGATACGCAGTATTTT.

The chain combines TRBV29-1 with TRBJ2-3; TRBD1 might be the D (5 bases). Trimming took off 7 bases at V and 0 bases at J, with 14 bases between the two ends. This CDR3 has 14 residues. Germline CDR1 is SQVTM and CDR2 is ANQGSEA. The chain's CDR3 is CSGTGPASTDTQYF. CDR3 in DNA: TGCAGCGGAACAGGCCCCGCTAGCACAGATACGCAGTATTTT.

This clonotype was counted a few times. V and J are TRBV9 and TRBJ2-3, with D uncertain. The ends were cut back, 0 bases at V and 0 bases at J, with 14 bases in the middle. CDR1 SGDLS and CDR2 YYNGEE come from the germline V gene. The CDR3 spans 17 residues. This CDR3 is CASSVDPYSPSTDTQYF. DNA of the CDR3: TGTGCCAGCAGCGTAGACCCCTACAGTCCTAGCACAGATACGCAGTATTTT.

The gene calls are TRBV27 and TRBJ2-3; TRBD1 agrees at 9 bases. Germline CDR1 MNHEY, CDR2 SMNVEV (reference sequence). Trimming at V came to 7 bases and at J to 3 bases, leaving 5 bases not matched to a gene. The CDR3 runs 14 residues. The CDR3 DNA follows: TGTGCCAGCACGGGACAGGGTACAACAGATACGCAGTATTTT. Protein product: CASTGQGTTDTQYF.

The chain's CDR3 is CASSPLRSGQKLFF. DNA for the CDR3: TGTGCCAGCAGCCCCCTCCGGAGTGGACAAAAACTGTTTTTT. The rearrangement links TRBV7-2 to TRBJ1-4; D remains ambiguous. V lost 5 bases to trimming and J lost 9 bases, with 16 bases between them. This CDR3 region has 14 residues. Looked up from germline, CDR1 is SGHTA and CDR2 is FQGNSA.

The rearrangement links TRBV6-1 to TRBJ2-7; TRBD2 is a possible D gene (5 bases). V was cut by 3 bases and J by 2 bases, with 11 bases left in between. Per the germline V gene, CDR1 is MNHNS and CDR2 is SASEGT. The CDR3 loop spans 14 amino acids. In nucleotides, the CDR3 is TGTGCCAGCAGTGACAGAGCGGAGGCCTACGAGCAGTACTTC. Translated: CASSDRAEAYEQYF.

This clonotype was observed a few times. This chain uses TRBV7-9 with TRBJ2-7, with a possible D match to TRBD2 (6 bases). Deletions cut 6 bases from V and 4 bases from J, with 16 bases between. The germline CDR1 and CDR2 sequences are SEHNR and FQNEAQ (reference sequence). The CDR3 length is 14 residues. CDR3 DNA sequence: TGTGCCAGCAGGCGGCGGGACTCTTCATACGAGCAGTACTTC. Its translation is CASRRRDSSYEQYF.

This clonotype was observed many times. The genes are TRBV6-1 and TRBJ2-7; D gene unclear. This CDR3 contains 14 residues. Looked up from germline, CDR1 is MNHNS and CDR2 is SASEGT. V gave up 5 bases and J gave up 2 bases, with 13 bases separating them. This CDR3 reads CASSYDGITYEQYF. In DNA form, the CDR3 reads TGTGCCAGCAGTTATGACGGAATAACCTACGAGCAGTACTTC.